This T cell receptor beta chain came from a study of blood T cell repertoires in COVID-19. Study at large: From the United States, Italy and Spain came samples of acute and convalescent COVID-19.

CDR1 LNHDA and CDR2 SQIVND come from the germline V gene (reference sequence). CDR3 length equals 16 residues. A word on this clone: The junction shows a germline mismatch at one end, possibly a read error. This sample also contains other DNA sequences that code for the same CDR3.

Original processing notes: Nucleated cell number was recorded as an estimate derived from reference gene primer amplification. Data came from immunoSEQ multiplex PCR; TCRdb stores just in-frame clones and leaves some out. The D gene and trimming were derived from the DNA, and the V and J assignments and clone size from that table. Here the sample spans about 440,000 clones, roughly 87% being singletons. The chain couples TRBV19 to TRBJ2-2; TRBD1 might be the D (6 bases). The TCR was taken from a woman younger than 35 with acute COVID-19. Sequenced material: PBMCs or T cells enriched from blood (not recorded which). As DNA, the CDR3 is TGTGCCAGAGATCCCCCGGGACAAAGCATGGCCGGGGAACTGTTTTTT. The encoded protein is CARDPPGQSMAGELFF.